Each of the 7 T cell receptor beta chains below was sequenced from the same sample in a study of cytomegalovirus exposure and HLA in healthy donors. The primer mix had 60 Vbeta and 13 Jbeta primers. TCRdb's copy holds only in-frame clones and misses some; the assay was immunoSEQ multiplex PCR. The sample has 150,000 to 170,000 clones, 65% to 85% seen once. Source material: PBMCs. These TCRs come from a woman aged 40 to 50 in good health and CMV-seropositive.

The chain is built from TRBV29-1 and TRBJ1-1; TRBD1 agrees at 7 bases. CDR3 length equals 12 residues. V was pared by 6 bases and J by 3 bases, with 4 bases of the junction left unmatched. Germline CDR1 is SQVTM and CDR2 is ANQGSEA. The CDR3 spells CSVIRGYTEAFF. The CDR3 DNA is TGCAGCGTCATCAGGGGGTACACTGAAGCTTTCTTT.

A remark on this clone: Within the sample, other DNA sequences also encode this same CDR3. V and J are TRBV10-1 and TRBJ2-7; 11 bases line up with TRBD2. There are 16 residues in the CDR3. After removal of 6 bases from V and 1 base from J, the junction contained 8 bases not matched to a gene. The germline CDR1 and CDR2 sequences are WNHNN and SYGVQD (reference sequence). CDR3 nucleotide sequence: TGCGCCAGCAGCGAGATAGCGGGAGGGCCTTCCTACGAGCAGTACTTC. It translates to CASSEIAGGPSYEQYF.

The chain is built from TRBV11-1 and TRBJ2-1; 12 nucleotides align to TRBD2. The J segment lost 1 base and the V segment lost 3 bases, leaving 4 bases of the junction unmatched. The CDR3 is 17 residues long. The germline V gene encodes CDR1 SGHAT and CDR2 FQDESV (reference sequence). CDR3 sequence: CASSFRLAGGSYNEQFF. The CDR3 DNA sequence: TGTGCCAGCAGCTTCCGTCTAGCGGGAGGGTCCTACAATGAGCAGTTCTTC.

CDR3 sequence: CASRGTGSEKLFF. In DNA, the CDR3 is TGTGCCAGTAGAGGGACAGGGAGTGAAAAACTGTTTTTT. The chain carries TRBV19 and TRBJ1-4; the match to TRBD1 covers 9 bases. CDR1 LNHDA and CDR2 SQIVND come from the germline V gene (reference sequence). The length of the CDR3 is 13 residues. V lost 6 bases, J lost 7 bases, and 3 bases stayed unmatched.

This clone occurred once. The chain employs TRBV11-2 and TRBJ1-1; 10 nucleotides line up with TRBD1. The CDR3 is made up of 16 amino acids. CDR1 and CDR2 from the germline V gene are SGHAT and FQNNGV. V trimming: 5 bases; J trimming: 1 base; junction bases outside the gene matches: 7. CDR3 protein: CASSTGTGVRNTEAFF. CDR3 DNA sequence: TGTGCCAGCAGCACAGGGACAGGGGTCAGGAACACTGAAGCTTTCTTT.

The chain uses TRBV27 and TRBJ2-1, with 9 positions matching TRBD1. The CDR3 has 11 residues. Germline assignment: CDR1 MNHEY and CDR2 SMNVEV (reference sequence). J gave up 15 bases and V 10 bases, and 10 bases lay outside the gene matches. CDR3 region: CAISGGQGLFF. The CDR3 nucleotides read TGTGCCATCTCAGGGGGACAGGGTCTGTTCTTC.

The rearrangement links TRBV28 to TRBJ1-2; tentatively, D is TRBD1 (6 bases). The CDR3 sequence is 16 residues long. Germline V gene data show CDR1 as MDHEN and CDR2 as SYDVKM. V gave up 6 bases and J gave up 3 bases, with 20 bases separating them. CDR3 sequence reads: CASSQWRGPMDYGYTF. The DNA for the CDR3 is TGTGCCAGCAGCCAATGGCGGGGGCCGATGGACTATGGCTACACCTTC.